This record concerns one TCR beta chain sequence. What it binds is not known. This specimen belongs to a study of shared clonotypes between healthy human individuals. Findings and caveats of the study: Across a handful of donors, naive CD4 shared 4.5% to 6%, naive CD8 over 3%, memory CD4 2.3%, memory CD8 about 0.38%. An anticipated effect of sequencing depth on clonotype sharing among donors was recognized.

This CDR3 has 14 residues. V lost 7 bases to trimming and J lost 5 bases, with 15 bases between them. The germline V gene has CDR1 MDHEN and CDR2 SYDVKM. Measured with immunoSEQ multiplex PCR; TCRdb has only the in-frame clones, and not every one. The sample consists of about 2.3 million clones, over 90% of them appearing once. This clonotype was sampled from a man younger than 30 in good health. Some clones in this sample may be carry-over from other donors' samples. Sequencing input: naive CD4+ T cells from PBMCs. Stated subset: CD45RA+ positively selected. This chain joins TRBV28 and TRBJ1-5; tentative D call: TRBD1 (5 bases). In DNA form, the CDR3 reads TGTGCCAGCACCCAGGGCGGGTGGTATCAGCCCCAGCATTTT. Translating gives CASTQGGWYQPQHF.